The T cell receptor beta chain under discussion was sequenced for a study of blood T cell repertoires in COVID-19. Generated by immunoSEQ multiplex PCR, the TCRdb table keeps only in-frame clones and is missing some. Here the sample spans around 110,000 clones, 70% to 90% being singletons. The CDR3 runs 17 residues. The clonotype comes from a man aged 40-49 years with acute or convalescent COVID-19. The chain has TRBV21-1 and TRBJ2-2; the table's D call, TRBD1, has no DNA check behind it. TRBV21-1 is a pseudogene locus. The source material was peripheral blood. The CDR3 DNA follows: TGTGCCAGCAGCAAGACCATACGACAGGGCTCCACCGGGGAGCTGTTTTTT. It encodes CASSKTIRQGSTGELFF.